Below, 23 T cell receptor beta chains from the same sample are listed, as sequenced in a study of CD8+CD57+ T cells in acquired aplastic anemia (dated by TCRdb to 2016 to 2019). The sequencer was an Illumina HiSeq 2000. Profiling of TCR beta VDJ combinations and CDR3 sequences used genomic DNA as the template. The public sequencing data were trimmed at Q25 with fastp and processed into clonotypes with MiXCR by TCRdb, which kept only in-frame beta chains. For every CDR3 protein sequence, its rows merge into one entry that carries the most common genes and DNA. The sample includes about 270,000 distinct CDR3 sequences, with approximately 55% observed a single time. The top ten clones comprise 7.5% to 9% of the sample. Sequencing was done on a sample of sorted CD4+, CD8+, or CD8+CD57+ T cells (not recorded which) from PBMCs. The receptor set was obtained from a human donor with severe aplastic anemia or a healthy control (not recorded which).

The rearrangement joins TRBV19 to TRBJ2-2; a weak D match, TRBD1 (6 bases). V lost 6 bases and J lost 8, with 13 bases in between. Germline V CDR1 and CDR2: LNHDA, SQIVND (reference sequence). The CDR3 runs 13 residues. CDR3 in amino acids: CASSRQGQGELFF. CDR3 in DNA: TGTGCCAGTAGCCGCCAAGGACAGGGGGAGCTGTTTTTT. Together with reference TRBV19 and TRBJ2-2, the CDR3 gives the full variable domain: DGGITQSPKYLFRKEGQNVTLSCEQNLNHDAMYWYRQDPGQGLRLIYYSQIVNDFQKGDIAEGYSVSREKKESFPLTVTSAQKNPTAFYLCASSRQGQGELFFGEGSRLTVL.

The chain uses TRBV20-1 and TRBJ2-1; 7 nucleotides align to TRBD2. CDR3 size: 11 residues. CDR1 is DFQATT and CDR2 is SNEGSKA in the germline V gene (reference sequence). V trimming: 6 bases; J trimming: 6 bases; junction bases outside the gene matches: 2. The CDR3 DNA sequence: TGCAGTGCCCGGACTAGCAATGAGCAGTTCTTC. This translates into CSARTSNEQFF.

As to this clonotype: Because the CDR3 is missing its conserved closing phenylalanine or tryptophan, this is likely a read error. The chain recombines TRBV5-1 with TRBJ2-2; 7 nucleotides match TRBD1. The CDR3 extends over 17 amino acids. Germline V gene lookup returns CDR1 SGHRS and CDR2 YFSETQ. With 4 bases clipped from V and 2 bases from J, the junction kept 11 bases outside the gene matches. CDR3 residues: CASSPGQAVANTGELFL. CDR3 sequence (DNA): TGCGCCAGCAGCCCAGGACAGGCGGTGGCTAACACCGGGGAGCTGTTTCTT.

The chain couples TRBV29-1 to TRBJ2-3, with a possible D match to TRBD1 (6 bases). The germline gives CDR1 SQVTM, CDR2 ANQGSEA. Trimming pared 7 bases from V and 2 bases from J, leaving 13 bases between. This CDR3 contains 13 residues. In nucleotides, the CDR3 is TGCAGCGGACGAAGGGGGTCCACAGATACGCAGTATTTT. Translation gives CSGRRGSTDTQYF.

V and J are TRBV12-3 or TRBV12-4 and TRBJ2-5; perhaps TRBD1 as D (7 bases). Trimming removed 5 bases at V and 5 bases at J, with 15 bases between. CDR3 length: 14 residues. In nucleotides, the CDR3 is TGTGCCAGCAGTCCCCGGACAGGAGGGGAGACCCAGTACTTC. It yields the protein CASSPRTGGETQYF.

A few counts support this clonotype. This chain joins TRBV2 and TRBJ2-7; no definite D call. Trimming pared 6 bases from V and 2 bases from J, leaving 8 bases between. This CDR3 is 12 amino acids long. The germline V gene has CDR1 SNHLY and CDR2 FYNNEI. In DNA, the CDR3 is TGTGCCAGCAGCGGTACACCCTACGAGCAGTACTTC. Protein product: CASSGTPYEQYF.

V is TRBV24-1 and J is TRBJ1-2, with a possible D match to TRBD1 (5 bases). V was cut by 3 bases and J by 3 bases, with 13 bases left in between. From germline, CDR1 is KGHDR and CDR2 SFDVKD. This CDR3 is 15 amino acids long. The CDR3 region has the DNA TGTGCCACCAGTGATGTGACAGCACCGCACTATGGCTACACCTTC. Its protein product is CATSDVTAPHYGYTF.

Of note for this clonotype: A much bigger clone sits one base away, suggesting this may be a read error. The conserved final phenylalanine or tryptophan is absent from the CDR3, which likely points to a read error. The rearrangement joins TRBV27 to TRBJ2-5; 7 bases are shared with TRBD1. The V segment lost 4 bases and the J segment 4 bases; nucleotides outside the gene matches: 9. There are 15 residues in the CDR3. The germline CDR1 and CDR2 sequences are MNHEY and SMNVEV (reference sequence). The CDR3 sequence: CASSSTGSRVETQYL. The CDR3 DNA follows: TGTGCCAGCAGTTCGACAGGGAGTCGCGTAGAGACCCAGTACCTC.

Points on this clonotype: This may stem from a read error, because a much larger clone lies one nucleotide away. The V call is TRBV7-2, the J call TRBJ2-2; D is possibly TRBD1 or TRBD2 (5 bases each). The CDR3 runs 13 residues. Germline V CDR1 and CDR2: SGHTA, FQGNSA. Here the CDR3 reads CASSLKGAGELSF. CDR3 bases: TGTGCCAGCAGCTTGAAAGGGGCCGGGGAGCTGTCTTTT.

The gene calls are TRBV9 and TRBJ2-3; maybe TRBD2 (5 bases). Trimming removed 0 bases from V and 3 bases from J, with 14 bases in between. Germline CDR1 SGDLS, CDR2 YYNGEE. This CDR3 has 16 amino acids. CDR3 DNA sequence: TGTGCCAGCAGCGTAGCTCCGGGATTTTTGACAGATACGCAGTATTTT. It yields the protein CASSVAPGFLTDTQYF.

The CDR3 protein is CASSIQPVGYGYTF. The DNA of the CDR3 is TGTGCCAGTAGTATTCAGCCCGTCGGTTATGGCTACACCTTC. This chain joins TRBV19 and TRBJ1-2; D not resolved. Per germline, CDR1 LNHDA and CDR2 SQIVND (reference sequence). The V and J ends lost 3 bases and 5 bases respectively, with 13 bases between them. This CDR3 is built from 14 residues.

Ten or more counts support this clonotype. The chain recombines TRBV3-1 with TRBJ2-3; 7 bases align to TRBD2. This CDR3 comprises 18 residues. Germline assignment: CDR1 LGHDT and CDR2 YNNKEL (reference sequence). J was trimmed by 5 bases and V by 0 bases; bases with no gene match: 14. Written as DNA, the CDR3 is TGTGCCAGCAGCCAAGATCTGGCTAGCGGAGGACTTGGAGATACGCAGTATTTT. This gives the protein CASSQDLASGGLGDTQYF.

The chain combines TRBV24-1 with TRBJ1-2; weak D call: TRBD1 (6 bases). CDR1 is KGHDR and CDR2 is SFDVKD in the germline V gene. The V and J ends lost 9 bases and 6 bases respectively, with 13 bases between them. This CDR3 has 12 amino acids. CDR3 in DNA: TGTGCCACCGGGGGGCGCTTCGATGGCTACACCTTC. Protein sequence: CATGGRFDGYTF.

This clonotype has more than one count but fewer than ten. The J gene is TRBJ2-5, the V gene TRBV20-1; TRBD1 agrees at 8 bases. CDR1 DFQATT and CDR2 SNEGSKA come from the germline V gene (reference sequence). V lost 2 bases, J lost 1 base, and 3 bases stayed unmatched. This CDR3 comprises 14 residues. The CDR3 region has the DNA TGCAGTGCTAGAATAACAGGGGGCCAAGAGACCCAGTACTTC. This translates into CSARITGGQETQYF.

At least ten counts were recorded for this clonotype. The J gene is TRBJ1-2, the V gene TRBV7-2, with D uncertain. This CDR3 comprises 14 residues. Germline V gene data show CDR1 as SGHTA and CDR2 as FQGNSA. V lost 5 bases, J lost 1 base, and 11 bases lay in between. CDR3 bases: TGTGCCAGCAGCCAGTCGGGAGGTAACTATGGCTACACCTTC. Its protein is CASSQSGGNYGYTF.

This chain connects TRBV19 to TRBJ2-5; 8 nucleotides agree with TRBD1. This CDR3 has 15 residues. Germline V gene lookup returns CDR1 LNHDA and CDR2 SQIVND (reference sequence). The J segment lost 4 bases and the V segment lost 0 bases, leaving 4 bases of the junction unmatched. CDR3 coding DNA: TGTGCCAGTAGTATAGATGGTGACAGGGGAGAGACCCAGTACTTC. This encodes CASSIDGDRGETQYF.

V gene TRBV7-9 combines with J gene TRBJ2-2, with D perhaps matching TRBD2 (6 bases). The germline V gene encodes CDR1 SEHNR and CDR2 FQNEAQ (reference sequence). V dropped 6 bases and J dropped 7 bases, with 15 bases sitting between them. CDR3 length: 14 amino acids. The CDR3 spells CASRRLGSSGELFF. CDR3 DNA sequence: TGTGCCAGCAGGCGGCTCGGGAGTAGCGGGGAGCTGTTTTTT.

V gene TRBV9 combines with J gene TRBJ2-3, with 10 nucleotides matching TRBD2. Germline lookup yields CDR1 SGDLS and CDR2 YYNGEE. The CDR3 spans 16 residues. V shed 4 bases and J 3 bases; nucleotides not matched to a gene: 8. In nucleotides, the CDR3 is TGTGCCAGCAGCCAAGATCTAGCGGGGGCGACAGATACGCAGTATTTT. Protein sequence: CASSQDLAGATDTQYF.

This clonotype was seen ten or more times. V and J are TRBV2 and TRBJ2-2; D is uncertain. Per the germline V gene, CDR1 is SNHLY and CDR2 is FYNNEI. The CDR3 is 16 amino acids. V lost 2 bases and J 4 bases, leaving 14 bases between the germline ends. The CDR3 DNA is TGTGCCAGCAGTGAACTAGGGCAACGGTTCACCGGGGAGCTGTTTTTT. Its translation is CASSELGQRFTGELFF.

In its sample, this clonotype was seen many times. The chain links TRBV15 to TRBJ2-6, with D perhaps matching TRBD1 or TRBD2 (5 bases each). The V gene lost 0 bases and the J gene lost 0 bases, with 6 bases spanning the gap. CDR3 length equals 16 residues. Germline V gives CDR1 LNHNV, CDR2 YYDKDF (reference sequence). CDR3 loop: CATSRDGGSGANVLTF. The CDR3 DNA reads as TGTGCCACCAGCAGAGATGGGGGCTCTGGGGCCAACGTCCTGACTTTC. The whole variable domain, remainder taken from reference TRBV15 and TRBJ2-6, is DAMVIQNPRYQVTQFGKPVTLSCSQTLNHNVMYWYQQKSSQAPKLLFHYYDKDFNNEADTPDNFQSRRPNTSFCFLDIRSPGLGDTAMYLCATSRDGGSGANVLTFGAGSRLTVL.

This clonotype was seen at least ten times. The V call is TRBV12-3 or TRBV12-4, the J call TRBJ1-6, with a tentative D call TRBD1 (6 bases). The CDR3 extends over 14 amino acids. Trimming left V 6 bases short and J 7 bases short, with 13 bases between. The chain's CDR3 is CASSRRGSNSPLHF. Written as DNA, the CDR3 is TGTGCCAGCAGCCGGAGGGGGTCGAATTCACCCCTCCACTTT.

The chain employs TRBV2 and TRBJ2-2; 12 bases are a match to TRBD2. V shed 3 bases, J shed 8 bases, and the junction held 7 bases outside the gene matches. Per germline, CDR1 SNHLY and CDR2 FYNNEI. The CDR3 is made up of 16 amino acids. CDR3 DNA: TGTGCCAGCAGTGATCTAGCGGGAGGGCAGGGAGGGGAGCTGTTTTTT. This gives the protein CASSDLAGGQGGELFF.

There are many counts of this clonotype. The chain has TRBV6-5 and TRBJ1-4; TRBD1 aligns across 7 bases. There are 15 residues in the CDR3. V shed 6 bases and J 8 bases; nucleotides not matched to a gene: 12. The germline CDR1 and CDR2 sequences are MNHEY and SVGAGI. CDR3 protein: CASRTQQGTREKLFF. CDR3 nucleotides: TGTGCCAGCAGAACTCAACAGGGGACGAGGGAAAAACTGTTTTTT.